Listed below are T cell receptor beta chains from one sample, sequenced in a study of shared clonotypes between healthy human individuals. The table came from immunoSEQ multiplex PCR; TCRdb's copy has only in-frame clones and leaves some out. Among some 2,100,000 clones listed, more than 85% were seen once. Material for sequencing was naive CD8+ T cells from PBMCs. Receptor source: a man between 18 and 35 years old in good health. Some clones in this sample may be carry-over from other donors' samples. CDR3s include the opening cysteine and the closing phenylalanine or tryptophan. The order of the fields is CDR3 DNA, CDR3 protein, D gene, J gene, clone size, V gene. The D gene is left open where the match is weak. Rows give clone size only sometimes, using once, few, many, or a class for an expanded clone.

CDR3 DNA: TGTGCCAGTAGTATATGGCCCGGGGAGCTGTTTTTT; CDR3 protein: CASSIWPGELFF; D gene: -; J gene: TRBJ2-2; clone size: -; V gene: TRBV19
CDR3 DNA: TGCGCCAGCAGTGAGGGGACAGAACGAGGCGGCTACACCTTC; CDR3 protein: CASSEGTERGGYTF; D gene: TRBD1; J gene: TRBJ1-2; clone size: -; V gene: TRBV10-1
CDR3 DNA: TGTGCCAGCAGTGGGCCAGCAGACTCTGGAAACACCATATATTTT; CDR3 protein: CASSGPADSGNTIYF; D gene: -; J gene: TRBJ1-3; clone size: -; V gene: TRBV2
CDR3 DNA: TGTGCCAGCAGCGTAGATCCGGGGGGAGGAGAAGCTTTCTTT; CDR3 protein: CASSVDPGGGEAFF; D gene: -; J gene: TRBJ1-1; clone size: -; V gene: TRBV9
CDR3 DNA: TGTGCCAGCAGCTTATTCGGGGGCAAGACCACAGATACGCAGTATTTT; CDR3 protein: CASSLFGGKTTDTQYF; D gene: -; J gene: TRBJ2-3; clone size: -; V gene: TRBV7-8
CDR3 DNA: TGTGCCAGCAGCCAAGATATATTGGGAAGGGAGCAGTTCTTC; CDR3 protein: CASSQDILGREQFF; D gene: -; J gene: TRBJ2-1; clone size: -; V gene: TRBV14
CDR3 DNA: TGTGCCAGCAGCCGTAGCGGTACCTCCTACAATGAGCAGTTCTTC; CDR3 protein: CASSRSGTSYNEQFF; D gene: -; J gene: TRBJ2-1; clone size: -; V gene: TRBV11-2
CDR3 DNA: TGTGCCAGCAGCCCCCTTGGGTCCTACGAGCAGTACTTC; CDR3 protein: CASSPLGSYEQYF; D gene: -; J gene: TRBJ2-7; clone size: -; V gene: TRBV27
CDR3 DNA: TGCAGCGCACCGGGACTAGCGACTAGGACCAAAAACATTCAGTACTTC; CDR3 protein: CSAPGLATRTKNIQYF; D gene: TRBD2; J gene: TRBJ2-4; clone size: -; V gene: TRBV29-1
CDR3 DNA: TGTGCCAGTAGTATAGATAAGGGAATGAACACTGAAGCTTTCTTT; CDR3 protein: CASSIDKGMNTEAFF; D gene: -; J gene: TRBJ1-1; clone size: -; V gene: TRBV19
CDR3 DNA: TGTGCCAGCAGTTCCCCGGGACTAGCGGGCTGGAAATCCTACGAGCAGTACTTC; CDR3 protein: CASSSPGLAGWKSYEQYF; D gene: TRBD2; J gene: TRBJ2-7; clone size: once; V gene: TRBV28
CDR3 DNA: TGCGCCAGCAGCCCCCGGGACCCTAATGAAAAACTGTTTTTT; CDR3 protein: CASSPRDPNEKLFF; D gene: -; J gene: TRBJ1-4; clone size: once; V gene: TRBV5-1
CDR3 DNA: TGTGCCAGCAGCTTAGATAGTGGGGGGGCCCTCACAGATACGCAGTATTTT; CDR3 protein: CASSLDSGGALTDTQYF; D gene: -; J gene: TRBJ2-3; clone size: -; V gene: TRBV11-2
CDR3 DNA: TGTGCCAGCAGCGGCCGGGACAGGGCCTTCTACGAGCAGTACTTC; CDR3 protein: CASSGRDRAFYEQYF; D gene: TRBD1; J gene: TRBJ2-7; clone size: -; V gene: TRBV9
CDR3 DNA: TGTGCCAGCAGCTTAGACCTGTACAATGAGCAGTTCTTC; CDR3 protein: CASSLDLYNEQFF; D gene: -; J gene: TRBJ2-1; clone size: -; V gene: TRBV7-9
CDR3 DNA: TGTGCCAGCAGTTTATACCGGGCTAGCGGGAAAAGATTCGGGGAGCTGTTTTTT; CDR3 protein: CASSLYRASGKRFGELFF; D gene: TRBD2; J gene: TRBJ2-2; clone size: once; V gene: TRBV28
CDR3 DNA: TGTGCCAGCAGTTTATGGTCAGGGGGCGCCGGTGAAGCTTTCTTT; CDR3 protein: CASSLWSGGAGEAFF; D gene: TRBD1; J gene: TRBJ1-1; clone size: once; V gene: TRBV28
CDR3 DNA: TGTGCCAGCAGTTTTGCCCCTTCCTACGAGCAGTACTTC; CDR3 protein: CASSFAPSYEQYF; D gene: -; J gene: TRBJ2-7; clone size: -; V gene: TRBV27
CDR3 DNA: TGCGCCAGCAGCTCCCGAGCGGTTAGCGGGACCGAGCAGTACTTC; CDR3 protein: CASSSRAVSGTEQYF; D gene: TRBD2; J gene: TRBJ2-7; clone size: -; V gene: TRBV4-1
CDR3 DNA: TGTGCCAGCAGCTTACCCCCGGGACAGGGCCAACACGAGCAGTACTTC; CDR3 protein: CASSLPPGQGQHEQYF; D gene: TRBD1; J gene: TRBJ2-7; clone size: -; V gene: TRBV7-2
CDR3 DNA: TGTGCCATCAGTGAAGGGGGAAATAGCAATCAGCCCCAGCATTTT; CDR3 protein: CAISEGGNSNQPQHF; D gene: -; J gene: TRBJ1-5; clone size: -; V gene: TRBV10-3
CDR3 DNA: TGTGCCAGTAGTATCGCACGATGGGTTACAGATACGCAGTATTTT; CDR3 protein: CASSIARWVTDTQYF; D gene: -; J gene: TRBJ2-3; clone size: -; V gene: TRBV19
CDR3 DNA: TGTGCCAGCAGTTTAGCGAAGACAGGGATCCCCTACGAGCAGTACTTC; CDR3 protein: CASSLAKTGIPYEQYF; D gene: TRBD1; J gene: TRBJ2-7; clone size: -; V gene: TRBV27
CDR3 DNA: TGTGCCAGCAGCGCCCCGGAGGGGGCGGCCAAAAACATTCAGTACTTC; CDR3 protein: CASSAPEGAAKNIQYF; D gene: -; J gene: TRBJ2-4; clone size: -; V gene: TRBV9
CDR3 DNA: TGCGCCAGCAGCCAGGGAGCGGGCAGGGTCTACGAGCAGTACTTC; CDR3 protein: CASSQGAGRVYEQYF; D gene: -; J gene: TRBJ2-7; clone size: -; V gene: TRBV4-1
CDR3 DNA: TGTGCCAGTAGTAGCAGTAGAAGCTCTGGAAACACCATATATTTT; CDR3 protein: CASSSSRSSGNTIYF; D gene: -; J gene: TRBJ1-3; clone size: -; V gene: TRBV19
CDR3 DNA: TGTGCCAGCAGTTTGACAGGGCCTCACGGGACCCAGCATTTT; CDR3 protein: CASSLTGPHGTQHF; D gene: TRBD1; J gene: TRBJ1-5; clone size: -; V gene: TRBV27
CDR3 DNA: TGTGCCAGCAGCCCCGGGACGTCGAACACAGATACGCAGTATTTT; CDR3 protein: CASSPGTSNTDTQYF; D gene: -; J gene: TRBJ2-3; clone size: -; V gene: TRBV4-2
CDR3 DNA: TGTGCCAGCAGGTGGGGGGGGTCCAGTAATGAGCAGTTCTTC; CDR3 protein: CASRWGGSSNEQFF; D gene: TRBD2; J gene: TRBJ2-1; clone size: -; V gene: TRBV27
CDR3 DNA: TGTGCCAGCAGCCCATGGGGTCGGTCAACAGATACGCAGTATTTT; CDR3 protein: CASSPWGRSTDTQYF; D gene: -; J gene: TRBJ2-3; clone size: once; V gene: TRBV5-4
CDR3 DNA: TGCAGCGTGGATGTAGCTGGGGCCCCGGCCGGGGAGCTGTTTTTT; CDR3 protein: CSVDVAGAPAGELFF; D gene: -; J gene: TRBJ2-2; clone size: once; V gene: TRBV29-1
CDR3 DNA: TGTGCCAGCAGCTTGGGCGGCAACACTGAAGCTTTCTTT; CDR3 protein: CASSLGGNTEAFF; D gene: -; J gene: TRBJ1-1; clone size: -; V gene: TRBV5-8
CDR3 DNA: TGTGCCAGCAGCCACAGGAGTAGCACAGATACGCAGTATTTT; CDR3 protein: CASSHRSSTDTQYF; D gene: -; J gene: TRBJ2-3; clone size: once; V gene: TRBV27
CDR3 DNA: TGTGCCAGCAGAAGGCTGTACCAAGAGACCCAGTACTTC; CDR3 protein: CASRRLYQETQYF; D gene: -; J gene: TRBJ2-5; clone size: -; V gene: TRBV6-1
CDR3 DNA: TGTGCCAGCAGCACGGGATACAATGAGCAGTTCTTC; CDR3 protein: CASSTGYNEQFF; D gene: -; J gene: TRBJ2-1; clone size: -; V gene: TRBV27
CDR3 DNA: TGCGCCAGCACCCAGGGACTAGCGGTTGCTGGAGTGACAGATACGCAGTATTTT; CDR3 protein: CASTQGLAVAGVTDTQYF; D gene: TRBD2; J gene: TRBJ2-3; clone size: -; V gene: TRBV4-1
CDR3 DNA: TGTGCCTGGAACGCGGGGAATCAGCCCCAGCATTTT; CDR3 protein: CAWNAGNQPQHF; D gene: -; J gene: TRBJ1-5; clone size: -; V gene: TRBV30
CDR3 DNA: TGCGCCAGCAGCCAAGATCTCAGGCTCAATGGCGGGCTCGAGCAGTACTTC; CDR3 protein: CASSQDLRLNGGLEQYF; D gene: -; J gene: TRBJ2-7; clone size: once; V gene: TRBV4-3
CDR3 DNA: TGTGCCAGCAGTCCTGGAGGGGCCAACGTCCTGACTTTC; CDR3 protein: CASSPGGANVLTF; D gene: -; J gene: TRBJ2-6; clone size: -; V gene: TRBV27
CDR3 DNA: TGCGCCAGCAGCCAGTTTCGAACCGGGACAGAACACAATGAGCAGTTCTTC; CDR3 protein: CASSQFRTGTEHNEQFF; D gene: TRBD1; J gene: TRBJ2-1; clone size: -; V gene: TRBV4-1